The 22 T cell receptor beta chains presented below share a single source sample, sequenced in a study of T-cell reconstitution after alpha-beta-depleted transplantation in children. During its preparation, the TCRbeta library received unique molecular identifiers. TCRdb itself ran the PCR reads through MiXCR, one entry per CDR3 protein. Of 500,000 to 750,000 distinct CDR3 sequences in the sample, under 15% are singletons; the top ten hold over 2%. The input for sequencing was PBMCs, mostly from graft donor cells, taken 360 days after TCRalphabeta/CD19-depleted stem cell transplant. Receptors originate from a male patient aged 10 to 17 who had a stem cell transplant for acute myeloid leukemia, so the T cells may come from the graft donor.

J is TRBJ2-3 and V is TRBV27; TRBD2 matches 11 bases. V shed 11 bases and J 3 bases; nucleotides not matched to a gene: 4. Germline values: CDR1 MNHEY, CDR2 SMNVEV (reference sequence). This CDR3 has 13 residues. The CDR3 coding sequence is TGTGCCGTCCGACTAGCGGGGACAGATACGCAGTATTTT. Its protein product is CAVRLAGTDTQYF.

The sample holds a few counts of this clonotype. The chain is built from TRBV28 and TRBJ2-7, with D unclear. CDR3 length: 11 residues. V was shortened by 3 bases and J by 10 bases, with 10 bases between the two germline ends. CDR1 is MDHEN, CDR2 SYDVKM, per germline. The CDR3: CASSLSSQQYF. The CDR3 DNA follows: TGTGCCAGCAGTTTGAGCTCACAACAGTACTTC.

The V gene is TRBV12-3 or TRBV12-4, the J gene TRBJ1-1; a weak D match, TRBD1 (5 bases). The CDR3 has 16 amino acids. V lost 5 bases and J 5 bases, leaving 21 bases between the germline ends. As DNA, the CDR3 is TGTGCCAGCAGTCCCAGGGTAGGACCCATCAAAACTGAAGCTTTCTTT. Residues: CASSPRVGPIKTEAFF.

The chain has TRBV5-6 and TRBJ2-6; D remains ambiguous. CDR1 and CDR2 from the germline V gene are SGHDT and YYEEEE. Trimming stripped 1 base from V and 0 bases from J, with 8 bases between. The CDR3 consists of 16 residues. CDR3 sequence: CASSLFYGSGANVLTF. The CDR3 nucleotides are TGTGCCAGCAGCTTGTTCTACGGCTCTGGGGCCAACGTCCTGACTTTC.

This clonotype was observed many times. The chain recombines TRBV7-2 with TRBJ2-1, with 12 bases identical to TRBD2. Germline CDR1 and CDR2: SGHTA and FQGNSA. This CDR3 region has 16 residues. Trimming cost V 5 bases and J 6 bases; bases outside gene matches: 8. The CDR3 DNA reads as TGTGCCAGCAGCGAAACTAGCGGGGGGCTAGGCAATGAGCAGTTCTTC. This encodes CASSETSGGLGNEQFF. The full variable domain, its missing parts supplied by reference TRBV7-2 and TRBJ2-1, is GAGVSQSPSNKVTEKGKDVELRCDPISGHTALYWYRQSLGQGLEFLIYFQGNSAPDKSGLPSDRFSAERTGGSVSTLTIQRTQQEDSAVYLCASSETSGGLGNEQFFGPGTRLTVL.

A few counts support this clonotype. This chain joins TRBV20-1 and TRBJ2-1; 8 positions match TRBD1. Germline CDR1 and CDR2: DFQATT and SNEGSKA (reference sequence). This CDR3 has 18 amino acids. V dropped 1 base and J dropped 7; count of bases not matched to a gene: 18. CDR3 region: CSARGANTGGGWGNEQFF. CDR3 DNA sequence: TGCAGTGCTAGAGGGGCCAACACAGGGGGAGGTTGGGGGAATGAGCAGTTCTTC.

The sample holds many counts of this clonotype. The V call is TRBV10-3, the J call TRBJ2-1, with 9 positions matching TRBD2. The CDR3 is 16 amino acids. V gave up 3 bases and J gave up 4 bases; unmatched junction bases: 7. Per the germline V gene, CDR1 is ENHRY and CDR2 is SYGVKD. CDR3 sequence: CAISDKVLAGYNEQFF. DNA for the CDR3: TGTGCCATCAGTGACAAAGTGCTAGCGGGGTACAATGAGCAGTTCTTC.

This clonotype showed up many times. The CDR3 coding sequence is TGTGCCATCAGGGACGGGCTGCGGGGGAATGAGCAGTTCTTC. It encodes CAIRDGLRGNEQFF. J is TRBJ2-1 and V is TRBV10-3; 7 bases are a match to TRBD2. The CDR3 runs 14 residues. CDR1 is ENHRY and CDR2 is SYGVKD in the germline V gene. V shed 6 bases, J shed 7 bases, and the junction held 9 bases outside the gene matches.

DNA for the CDR3: TGTGCCAGCAGCCCCCAGCGAGTCCAGGCAGATACGCAGTATTTT. The encoded protein is CASSPQRVQADTQYF. The V gene is TRBV14, the J gene TRBJ2-3; D unresolved. CDR1 is SGHDN, CDR2 FVKESK, per germline. V shed 4 bases and J shed 4 bases, with 15 bases lying between them. The CDR3 extends over 15 amino acids.

This chain joins TRBV27 and TRBJ2-3; D is unclear. Germline CDR1 is MNHEY and CDR2 is SMNVEV (reference sequence). V was clipped by 5 bases and J by 3 bases, with 9 bases between them. The CDR3 runs 13 residues. The CDR3 DNA follows: TGTGCCAGCAGTATGGGGTGGACAGATACGCAGTATTTT. Translation: CASSMGWTDTQYF.

This clonotype occurred a few times. This chain connects TRBV21-1 to TRBJ2-5; the tabulated D call, TRBD2, remains unverified against the DNA. TRBV21-1 is labeled a pseudogene. The CDR3 is made up of 16 amino acids. DNA of the CDR3: TGTGCCAGCAGCGGACCTAGCGGGAGGTCTCAAGAGACCCAGTACTTC. It is translated as CASSGPSGRSQETQYF.

This clonotype was counted a single time. The genes are TRBV20-1 and TRBJ1-4; D perhaps matches TRBD1 (6 bases). CDR1 is DFQATT, CDR2 SNEGSKA, per germline (reference sequence). Trimming removed 6 bases from V and 0 bases from J, with 11 bases in between. This CDR3 has 14 residues. For the CDR3, the DNA is TGCAGTGCAGAACAGGGTGCAACTAATGAAAAACTGTTTTTT. Its translation is CSAEQGATNEKLFF.

CDR3 amino acids: CASSVGPSGGNIQYF. The CDR3 DNA reads TGTGCCAGCAGCGTAGGACCTTCAGGGGGGAACATTCAGTACTTC. The chain recombines TRBV7-3 with TRBJ2-4; D might be TRBD1 (7 bases). Germline CDR1 is SGHTA and CDR2 is FQGTGA. V lost 5 bases and J lost 7, with 18 bases in between. The CDR3 length is 15 residues.

In its sample, this clonotype was seen a few times. The chain links TRBV5-6 to TRBJ1-6; a possible D gene is TRBD1 (5 bases). The V end lost 0 bases, the J end lost 7 bases, and 14 bases lay between the germline ends. The CDR3 spans 16 residues. Germline CDR1 reads SGHDT; CDR2 reads YYEEEE. DNA for the CDR3: TGTGCCAGCAGCTTGGCAGGAGGGGCCGGGAATTCACCCCTCCACTTT. It yields the protein CASSLAGGAGNSPLHF.

This clonotype has a handful of counts. This sequence joins TRBV3-1 and TRBJ2-1; D possibly matches TRBD1 or TRBD2 (5 bases each). CDR3 length equals 15 residues. Trimming stripped 3 bases from V and 7 bases from J, with 16 bases between. Germline CDR1 LGHDT, CDR2 YNNKEL (reference sequence). As DNA, the CDR3 is TGTGCCAGCAGCCAGGTCCCTACTAGGGGTAATGAGCAGTTCTTC. Its translation is CASSQVPTRGNEQFF.

This chain links TRBV27 with TRBJ1-4; D gene ambiguous. CDR3 size: 14 residues. V dropped 5 bases and J dropped 1 base, with 8 bases sitting between them. Germline V gene data show CDR1 as MNHEY and CDR2 as SMNVEV (reference sequence). CDR3 sequence: CASSRDGTNEKLFF. As DNA, the CDR3 is TGTGCCAGCAGTCGTGATGGAACTAATGAAAAACTGTTTTTT.

This clonotype has a handful of counts. The V call is TRBV6-1, the J call TRBJ1-2; 9 bases line up with TRBD1. Germline lookup yields CDR1 MNHNS and CDR2 SASEGT. J gave up 7 bases and V 6 bases, and 6 bases lay outside the gene matches. The CDR3 consists of 13 residues. The CDR3 spells CASSFDRGTGYTF. For the CDR3, the DNA is TGTGCCAGCAGCTTCGACAGGGGGACTGGCTACACCTTC.

This clonotype was seen a handful of times. An end of the junction does not agree with germline; a read error may underlie this. This chain links TRBV7-7 with TRBJ2-5, with D possibly being TRBD1 or TRBD2 (5 bases each). The CDR3 covers 14 residues. CDR1 is SSHAT, CDR2 FNYEAQ, per germline (reference sequence). The CDR3 here is CASSYGTVQETQYF. CDR3 nucleotide sequence: TGTGCTAGCAGCTACGGGACGGTTCAAGAGACCCAGTACTTC.

This clonotype came up a few times. The chain employs TRBV4-1 and TRBJ2-7, with 13 bases matching TRBD2. V gave up 4 bases and J gave up 5 bases; unmatched junction bases: 26. The CDR3 contains 22 residues. From germline, CDR1 is MGHRA and CDR2 YSYEKL. The CDR3 sequence: CASSPWHPNVGLAGSLIHEQYF. The DNA of the CDR3 is TGCGCCAGCAGCCCGTGGCACCCAAATGTGGGACTAGCGGGATCTTTGATCCACGAGCAGTACTTC.

This clonotype has ten or more counts. V is TRBV9 and J is TRBJ2-1; D perhaps matches TRBD1 (6 bases). This CDR3 comprises 18 residues. Trimming removed 0 bases at V and 0 bases at J, with 16 bases between. Germline lookup yields CDR1 SGDLS and CDR2 YYNGEE. The DNA of the CDR3 is TGTGCCAGCAGCGTAGACCTTACAGGGCTGAGCTCCTACAATGAGCAGTTCTTC. Translated, it gives CASSVDLTGLSSYNEQFF.

CDR3 bases: TGTGCCAGCAGCTTAGGGGAAGGAGGGGATACGCAGTATTTT. It codes for CASSLGEGGDTQYF. The chain combines TRBV7-2 with TRBJ2-3, with a weak D call TRBD2 (6 bases). Trimming cost V 1 base and J 6 bases, with 11 bases left between them. Germline V gene data show CDR1 as SGHTA and CDR2 as FQGNSA. This CDR3 region has 14 residues.

This clonotype appeared a few times. V and J are TRBV3-1 and TRBJ2-6; the match to TRBD1 covers 7 bases. The J segment lost 2 bases and the V segment lost 0 bases, leaving 7 bases of the junction unmatched. The CDR3 sequence is 18 residues long. In germline, CDR1 is LGHDT, CDR2 YNNKEL (reference sequence). The CDR3 is CASSQEEQGHAGANVLTF. CDR3 in DNA: TGTGCCAGCAGCCAAGAAGAACAGGGGCACGCTGGGGCCAACGTCCTGACTTTC.